The TCR beta chain under discussion was sequenced for a study of naive and memory T cell subsets. The germline CDR1 and CDR2 sequences are MNHEY and SVGAGI. The V end lost 4 bases, the J end lost 0 bases, and 10 bases lay between the germline ends. This CDR3 region has 14 residues. An equimolar mix of two oligonucleotides served as the beta constant-region primer for TRBC1 and TRBC2. Four rounds of PCR amplified the ligated cDNA using nested alpha and beta constant-region primers plus SP2. An oligonucleotide with the SP2 primer and a 12-nucleotide UMI was ligated to the cDNA 3' end. TCRdb analysed the UMI-ligation and nested PCR reads with MiXCR anew, one entry per CDR3 protein. This sample has just over 80,000 distinct CDR3 sequences, with 9% to 9.5% found just once. This clonotype was observed at least ten times.

The V and J genes are TRBV6-5 and TRBJ2-7; possibly TRBD2 for D (5 bases). This clonotype was sampled from a human donor in good health. Specimen: naive CD8+ T cells from blood. This CDR3 is CASSFGRGSYEQYF. Here the CDR3 DNA reads TGTGCCAGCAGTTTCGGACGGGGCTCCTACGAGCAGTACTTC.